The 18 T cell receptor beta chains below come from one sample, sequenced in a study of T cells in Graves' hyperthyroidism and ophthalmopathy. From RNA transcripts, TCR beta CDR3 regions were amplified. The HTBI set primed first-round TCR CDR3 RT-PCR. TCRdb processed the multiplex PCR reads anew with MiXCR; each CDR3 protein has one entry. Of some 690,000 distinct CDR3 sequences listed, roughly 17% are singletons. Sequenced input: blood. All receptors derive from a man aged 50 to 59 with Graves' hyperthyroidism.

Points on this clonotype: This could be a read error, since a much larger clone is one nucleotide away. The chain is built from TRBV28 and TRBJ1-2, with D possibly being TRBD1 (6 bases). The germline V gene encodes CDR1 MDHEN and CDR2 SYDVKM. Trimming took 9 bases from V and 1 from J, leaving 15 bases between them. CDR3 length: 14 amino acids. As DNA, the CDR3 is TGTGCCAGAAGTCAGGGGACATTTAACTATGGCTACACCTTC. This translates into CARSQGTFNYGYTF.

This clonotype was counted a few times. The V and J genes are TRBV9 and TRBJ2-2, with a weak D call TRBD1 (5 bases). The CDR3 runs 13 residues. The V end lost 1 base, the J end lost 7 bases, and 8 bases lay between the germline ends. CDR1 is SGDLS, CDR2 YYNGEE, per germline. CDR3 sequence (DNA): TGTGCCAGCAGCGTAAGGGGCGGCGGGGAGCTGTTTTTT. Translation gives CASSVRGGGELFF.

Concerning this clonotype: The CDR3 does not close with the conserved phenylalanine or tryptophan, likely indicating a read error. The CDR3 region is CASSSRGNSGANVLTV. CDR3 coding DNA: TGTGCCAGTAGTAGTCGTGGTAATTCTGGGGCCAACGTCCTGACTGTC. The chain recombines TRBV19 with TRBJ2-6; unclear D gene. The CDR3 extends over 16 amino acids. CDR1 and CDR2 from the germline V gene are LNHDA and SQIVND (reference sequence). V shed 4 bases and J shed 1 base, with 11 bases lying between them.

This clonotype was recorded at least ten times. The chain employs TRBV2 and TRBJ2-7; 8 bases fit TRBD1. The CDR3 runs 15 residues. Trimming cost V 10 bases and J 2 bases; bases outside gene matches: 13. In germline, CDR1 is SNHLY, CDR2 FYNNEI. The CDR3 is CAIPQTGVPPYEQYF. The CDR3 DNA reads as TGTGCCATTCCACAGACAGGGGTGCCACCCTACGAGCAGTACTTC.

V is TRBV13 and J is TRBJ2-1, with D unresolved. From germline, CDR1 is PRHDT and CDR2 FYEKMQ (reference sequence). This CDR3 contains 12 residues. V lost 5 bases to trimming and J lost 9 bases, with 11 bases between them. CDR3 in amino acids: CASSPPVGEQFF. Written as DNA, the CDR3 is TGTGCCAGCAGCCCGCCGGTAGGTGAGCAGTTCTTC.

The chain combines TRBV6-2 or TRBV6-3 with TRBJ2-5; D uncertain. The V and J ends lost 0 bases and 2 bases respectively, with 7 bases between them. The germline gives CDR1 MNHEY, CDR2 SVGEGT. CDR3 length: 14 residues. The CDR3 DNA follows: TGTGCCAGCAGTTACTCGAGTTCACAAGAGACCCAGTACTTC. Its protein product is CASSYSSSQETQYF.

V is TRBV18 and J is TRBJ2-7; D gene unclear. V gave up 2 bases and J gave up 5 bases, with 7 bases separating them. Germline loops: CDR1 KGHSH, CDR2 LQKENI. This CDR3 comprises 12 residues. As DNA, the CDR3 is TGTGCCAGCTCACCATTTAACAACGAGCAGTACTTC. This codes for CASSPFNNEQYF.

This clonotype has just a few counts. The CDR3 loop reads CASSQHGPYEQYF. The CDR3 nucleotides are TGCGCCAGCAGCCAACATGGGCCATACGAGCAGTACTTC. This chain connects TRBV4-1 to TRBJ2-7, with unresolved D. Germline CDR1 and CDR2: MGHRA and YSYEKL. CDR3 length: 13 residues. V was shortened by 2 bases and J by 4 bases, with 9 bases between the two germline ends.

This clonotype was counted between two and nine times. The chain is built from TRBV7-6 and TRBJ2-7, with 11 bases fitting TRBD2. Trimming took 5 bases from V and 6 from J; bases not matched to a gene: 9. This CDR3 contains 15 residues. In germline, CDR1 is SGHVS, CDR2 FNYEAQ. The CDR3 DNA reads as TGTGCCAGCAGCGCGGCCGTGACTAGCGGGGCCGAGCAGTACTTC. This gives the protein CASSAAVTSGAEQYF.

This clonotype was observed at least ten times. V usage is TRBV28 and J usage is TRBJ2-5; D call uncertain. Germline CDR1 and CDR2: MDHEN and SYDVKM. The CDR3 runs 13 residues. Between the trimmed V and J ends, which lost 3 bases and 5 bases, there was a span of 10 bases. CDR3 protein: CASSFQEQETQYF. The CDR3 DNA reads as TGTGCCAGCAGTTTCCAAGAACAGGAGACCCAGTACTTC.

This chain connects TRBV7-3 to TRBJ2-7, with 7 bases identical to TRBD1. The CDR3 has 17 residues. From germline, CDR1 is SGHTA and CDR2 FQGTGA. Trimming at V came to 2 bases and at J to 6 bases, leaving 16 bases not matched to a gene. This CDR3 is CASSLDPNRGTKAEQYF. The CDR3 nucleotides are TGTGCCAGCAGCTTAGATCCCAACAGGGGAACCAAGGCCGAGCAGTACTTC.

This clonotype came up a few times. The V and J genes are TRBV7-9 and TRBJ2-1; the match to TRBD1 covers 12 bases. Germline loops: CDR1 SEHNR, CDR2 FQNEAQ (reference sequence). Trimming took 5 bases from V and 10 from J; bases not matched to a gene: 6. The CDR3 consists of 14 residues. The CDR3 bases are TGTGCCAGCAGCCCCGGGACAGGGGGCCTGGAGCAGTTCTTC. Translated: CASSPGTGGLEQFF.

At least ten counts were recorded for this clonotype. This chain joins TRBV2 and TRBJ1-5; unclear D gene. Germline V lookup: CDR1 SNHLY, CDR2 FYNNEI. Trimming left V 4 bases short and J 7 bases short, with 8 bases between. There are 12 residues in the CDR3. The CDR3: CASSATDQPQHF. In nucleotides, the CDR3 is TGTGCCAGCAGTGCGACGGACCAGCCCCAGCATTTT.

This clonotype was seen more than once but under ten times. The V call is TRBV7-8, the J call TRBJ2-7; D is possibly TRBD1 (5 bases). Trimming shortened V by 1 base and J by 2 bases, and 9 bases separated the two germline ends. This CDR3 is built from 14 residues. Germline V lookup: CDR1 SGHVS, CDR2 FQNEAQ. CDR3 amino acids: CASSLGQIAYEQYF. CDR3 in DNA: TGTGCCAGCAGCTTAGGACAGATAGCCTACGAGCAGTACTTC.

At least ten counts were recorded for this clonotype. The chain recombines TRBV28 with TRBJ2-7; D remains unclear. Looked up from germline, CDR1 is MDHEN and CDR2 is SYDVKM. Trimming cost V 6 bases and J 1 base, with 10 bases left between them. This CDR3 is 13 amino acids long. In DNA, the CDR3 is TGTGCCAGCAGGAAGCCAGTATCCTACGAGCAGTACTTC. The encoded protein is CASRKPVSYEQYF.

This clonotype was recorded many times. The rearrangement uses TRBV6-2 or TRBV6-3 and TRBJ1-1; 7 nucleotides match TRBD1. CDR3 length: 15 amino acids. Germline values: CDR1 MNHEY, CDR2 SVGEGT. V shed 6 bases, J shed 1 base, and the junction held 8 bases outside the gene matches. The CDR3 is CASRPRQGGNTEAFF. In DNA form, the CDR3 reads TGTGCCAGCAGGCCACGACAGGGCGGGAACACTGAAGCTTTCTTT.

This clonotype has just a few counts. V usage is TRBV20-1 and J usage is TRBJ1-6, with D possibly being TRBD1 (6 bases). This CDR3 is built from 15 residues. Trimming removed 2 bases at V and 2 bases at J, with 10 bases between. Germline-derived CDR1 and CDR2 are DFQATT and SNEGSKA (reference sequence). CDR3 sequence (DNA): TGCAGTGCTAGATTAACAGGGCCCTATAATTCACCCCTCCACTTT. Protein product: CSARLTGPYNSPLHF.

This chain connects TRBV9 to TRBJ1-2; a possible D gene is TRBD1 (5 bases). Germline assignment: CDR1 SGDLS and CDR2 YYNGEE. Deletions cut 0 bases from V and 5 bases from J, with 11 bases between. The CDR3 spans 14 residues. The DNA for the CDR3 is TGTGCCAGCAGCGTAGTCGACAGTTCGTATGGCTACACCTTC. The encoded protein is CASSVVDSSYGYTF.